This paragraph reports one TCR beta chain. The antigen this receptor binds is unknown. No per-base quality is available; no much larger clone lies one base away. Library method: 5' RACE. The sample was run on an Illumina HiSeq 2500. A second roughly 6 to 12 cycle PCR used a sample-barcoded 5' primer and a J-beta primer mix. Each TCR beta cDNA molecule received a unique molecular identifier from a template-switch 5' adaptor carrying 12 random nucleotides. Each sample yielded at least 2.5 million CDR3-containing paired-end reads. First-strand cDNA synthesis was performed from all RNA using the Mint cDNA synthesis kit, with priming by a TRBC-specific oligonucleotide. Following uracil-DNA glycosylase treatment, all cDNA underwent a first 18-cycle PCR with the universal primers M1SS and BC2_uni_R. The study's processing was this. For normalization, 1 million high-quality reads were randomly selected from each sample, with every read carrying a distinct molecular identifier. Instead of being binned into consensus sequences, reads with shared molecular identifiers were discarded. MiTCR, run with a Q25 quality threshold and the strictest error-elimination algorithm, handled CDR3 identification, clonotype clustering and error correction. A nonparametric unseen species model with Euler transformation was used to estimate a lower bound on total TCR beta diversity. Using fastp trimming at Q25 and MiXCR clonotype assembly, TCRdb reanalyzed the public sequencing data and kept in-frame beta chains. Identical CDR3 protein sequences are pooled into one entry, listed with their most common genes and DNA. The V and J calls, along with clone size, are taken from TCRdb and not from the paper's own processing. The sample profile shows about a million distinct CDR3 sequences; roughly 50% of them were found once. About 21% of the sample lies in the top ten.

The roughly 39 donors, aged about 6 to 95 years, were systemically healthy Caucasian individuals from Russia. Roughly 9.5 milliliters of peripheral blood were drawn from each donor into EDTA-treated Vacutainer tubes. Ficoll-Paque density-gradient centrifugation was used to isolate PBMCs, with at least 6 million per sample. Total RNA, at least 6 micrograms per sample, was extracted from PBMCs with Trizol reagent. The percentages of naive CD45RAhigh/CD27high T cells were determined by flow cytometry on a PBMC aliquot from every donor. The data are from a study of blood T cells in healthy people across ages (dated by TCRdb to between 2014 and 2016). Context from the whole study: In model experiments, template switching captured roughly one uniquely barcoded TCR beta cDNA molecule for every two T cells. To track age-related changes in TCR beta repertoire diversity, the study relied on deep sequencing normalized with unique cDNA molecular identifiers. Four age groups were formed from the donors: young (average 16 years), middle-aged (approximately 40), aged (approximately 60) and long-lived (82). Donors of different ages were randomly distributed across sequencing lanes to avoid experimental bias. For two donors (one aged 18 to 29 and one aged 80 or older), the study analyzed two additional independent replicas of 1 million unique cDNA reads from the same blood draw.

The paper's findings and limits, for the study overall: Because the CMV infection status of the donors was unknown, age-related changes in expanded clonotypes may potentially have been confounded. Conclusive comparison of naive and antigen-experienced compartments was prevented by the profiling of bulk unsorted PBMCs. Compared with the aged group, more naive CD4+ T cells, fewer expanded clones and increased TCR diversity were shown by the long-lived group, suggesting age selection. Observed TCR beta diversity per million T cells fell roughly linearly with age, and a significant reduction was already apparent by age roughly 40. A strong correlation was found between observed TCR beta diversity and the percentage of naive T cells measured by flow cytometry. Estimates of total diversity based on one million sequenced T cells were regarded as lower bounds and as underestimates.

The sequence derives from a woman in her sixties or seventies in good health. The sequencing input was blood.

The nucleotides read TGTGCCAGCGGACAGGGAATAAACACTGAAGCTTTCTTT. This is translated as CASGQGINTEAFF. This chain joins TRBV27 to TRBJ1-1; 8 central nucleotides agree with TRBD1. Trimming removed 8 bases from V and 2 bases from J; the gene matches leave 4 bases unexplained. Reading from cysteine to phenylalanine, the CDR3 counts 13 amino acids. The retained sequence is limited to the CDR3, 39 bases, with the frame set at the first base. According to the germline V gene (reference sequence), CDR1 reads MNHEY and CDR2 reads SMNVEV.